These 7 T cell receptor beta chains were all obtained from the same sample, sequenced in a study of OX40 agonist ivuxolimab in advanced cancers. Sequencing used immunoSEQ multiplex PCR; TCRdb keeps in-frame clones, though not all of them. The sample gives approximately 39,000 clones, around 80% of which show up once; about 24% is in the top ten. The source material was CD4+ or CD8+ T cells sorted from blood, sampled in a trial of the OX40 agonist ivuxolimab. The receptors derive from an adult with an advanced solid tumor such as melanoma, head and neck, liver or kidney cancer.

This clone has just a few counts. The chain employs TRBV9 and TRBJ1-1, with D possibly TRBD1 on 6 matching bases. There are 13 residues in the CDR3. The germline CDR1 and CDR2 sequences are SGDLS and YYNGEE. Trimming pared 5 bases from V and 6 bases from J, leaving 14 bases between. The CDR3 reads CASSLGPGAEAFF. The CDR3 DNA reads TGTGCCAGCAGTCTGGGACCAGGGGCTGAAGCTTTCTTT.

The rearrangement links TRBV5-1 to TRBJ2-7, with D perhaps TRBD1 (5 bases). CDR1 SGHRS and CDR2 YFSETQ come from the germline V gene. The germline V and J ends were trimmed by 4 bases and 0 bases, with 14 bases remaining between them. This CDR3 contains 15 residues. This CDR3 is CASSPGHTSSYEQYF. DNA of the CDR3: TGCGCCAGCAGCCCAGGACATACCAGCTCCTACGAGCAGTACTTC.

V is TRBV6-1 and J is TRBJ2-5; unclear D gene. CDR3 size: 12 residues. Deletions cut 2 bases from V and 5 bases from J, with 6 bases between. Germline assignment: CDR1 MNHNS and CDR2 SASEGT. The CDR3 loop reads CASSEISETQYF. The CDR3 DNA reads TGTGCCAGCAGTGAAATCTCGGAGACCCAGTACTTC.

The rearrangement links TRBV19 to TRBJ2-4; 7 bases line up with TRBD1. The CDR3 has 13 amino acids. Germline V gene lookup returns CDR1 LNHDA and CDR2 SQIVND (reference sequence). With 6 bases clipped from V and 13 bases from J, the junction kept 12 bases outside the gene matches. CDR3 sequence (DNA): TGTGCCAGTAGCCTCGGCTCCGGGACAGAACAGTACTTC. This encodes CASSLGSGTEQYF.

The chain's CDR3 is CASQILGQGTYEQYF. The CDR3, as DNA: TGTGCCAGCCAGATATTGGGACAGGGGACCTACGAGCAGTACTTC. This chain links TRBV27 with TRBJ2-7; 10 positions match TRBD1. The junction had 9 bases not matched to a gene; V was cut back by 8 bases and J by 2 bases. This CDR3 contains 15 residues. CDR1 and CDR2 (germline): MNHEY, SMNVEV (reference sequence).

The genes are TRBV2 and TRBJ1-5; TRBD1 matches 7 bases. Germline trimming cut 6 bases from V and 3 bases from J; bases unmatched to any gene: 11. This CDR3 region has 16 residues. The germline CDR1 and CDR2 sequences are SNHLY and FYNNEI. The CDR3 region has the DNA TGTGCCAGCAGGGGCGACAGGGCGGGGGTCAATCAGCCCCAGCATTTT. It codes for CASRGDRAGVNQPQHF.

The CDR3 coding sequence is TGCGCCAGCAGTCAAAAACTGTTTTTT. This encodes CASSQKLFF. The chain uses TRBV23-1 and TRBJ1-4; D not resolved. TRBV23-1 is classed as an ORF, of uncertain function. V gave up 2 bases and J gave up 11 bases, with 0 bases separating them. CDR3 length: 9 amino acids.